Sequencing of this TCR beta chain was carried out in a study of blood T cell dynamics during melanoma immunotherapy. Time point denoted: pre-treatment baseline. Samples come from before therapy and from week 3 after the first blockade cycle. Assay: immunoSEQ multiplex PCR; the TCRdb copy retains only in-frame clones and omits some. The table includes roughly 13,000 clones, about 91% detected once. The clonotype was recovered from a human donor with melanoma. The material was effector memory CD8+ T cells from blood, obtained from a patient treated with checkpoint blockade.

The CDR3 DNA reads TGTGCCAGCAGTCCAGGGTCCAATGAGCAGTTCTTC. Residues: CASSPGSNEQFF. V gene TRBV27 combines with J gene TRBJ2-1, with a possible D match to TRBD1 (5 bases). The CDR3 contains 12 residues. Germline values: CDR1 MNHEY, CDR2 SMNVEV (reference sequence). Trimming stripped 5 bases from V and 6 bases from J, with 8 bases between.